These 24 T cell receptor beta chains came from one sample sequenced in a study of T-cell memory formation after mild COVID-19. TCRdb itself ran the 5' RACE reads through MiXCR, one entry per CDR3 protein. The table includes roughly 500,000 distinct CDR3 sequences, about a fifth detected once. Sequencing was performed on PBMCs or a T cell subset sorted from them (not recorded which). The receptors come from an adult woman who had mild COVID-19 (a few samples of this study predate the infection). Cell type and time point are not known.

The V and J genes are TRBV2 and TRBJ1-2, with a possible D match to TRBD1 (6 bases). V lost 6 bases and J 6 bases, leaving 14 bases between the germline ends. The CDR3 covers 13 residues. CDR1 is SNHLY and CDR2 is FYNNEI in the germline V gene. CDR3 sequence (DNA): TGTGCCAGCAGCGGGGACAACTTGGATGGCTACACCTTC. Protein product: CASSGDNLDGYTF.

The rearrangement joins TRBV10-3 to TRBJ1-1; possible D gene TRBD1, 6 bases. CDR1 and CDR2 from the germline V gene are ENHRY and SYGVKD. The CDR3 is made up of 13 amino acids. Between the trimmed V and J ends, which lost 10 bases and 0 bases, there was a span of 12 bases. The CDR3 reads CASKQGLNTEAFF. DNA of the CDR3: TGTGCCAGTAAACAGGGATTGAACACTGAAGCTTTCTTT.

The chain carries TRBV7-2 and TRBJ2-6; 9 positions match TRBD1. This CDR3 is built from 16 residues. Germline V gene sequence: CDR1 SGHTA, CDR2 FQGNSA. Losses at the gene ends were 6 bases for V and 0 bases for J; bases not matched to a gene: 3. DNA of the CDR3: TGTGCCAGCAGAGGGACAGGGATCTCTGGGGCCAACGTCCTGACTTTC. It encodes CASRGTGISGANVLTF.

CDR3 bases: TGTGCCAGCAGTTTCTCCTTTGGGACCGGAGGTCCGAACACCGGGGAGCTGTTTTTT. Protein product: CASSFSFGTGGPNTGELFF. The V call is TRBV12-3 or TRBV12-4, the J call TRBJ2-2; either TRBD1 or TRBD2 may supply D (5 bases each). Trimming shortened V by 3 bases and J by 0 bases, and 20 bases separated the two germline ends. The CDR3 is 19 amino acids.

This clonotype was recorded a few times. This chain connects TRBV6-5 to TRBJ2-7, with 8 bases fitting TRBD1. The CDR3 totals 12 residues. J was trimmed by 2 bases and V by 6 bases; bases with no gene match: 0. The germline gives CDR1 MNHEY, CDR2 SVGAGI. This chain's CDR3 is CASRQGAYEQYF. For the CDR3, the DNA is TGTGCCAGCAGACAGGGGGCCTACGAGCAGTACTTC.

This rearrangement joins TRBV7-9 to TRBJ1-2; D may be TRBD1 (6 bases). CDR3 length: 15 amino acids. V lost 4 bases and J 0 bases, leaving 12 bases between the germline ends. Germline values: CDR1 SEHNR, CDR2 FQNEAQ (reference sequence). The CDR3 region is CASSYPRTANYGYTF. In DNA form, the CDR3 reads TGTGCCAGCAGCTATCCCCGGACAGCTAACTATGGCTACACCTTC.

This chain joins TRBV6-1 and TRBJ2-3; D might be TRBD1 or TRBD2, each matching 5 bases. V lost 2 bases to trimming and J lost 4 bases, with 10 bases between them. Germline V gene sequence: CDR1 MNHNS, CDR2 SASEGT. The CDR3 extends over 14 amino acids. DNA of the CDR3: TGTGCCAGCAGTGAAATGAGGGGCTCAGATACGCAGTATTTT. It yields the protein CASSEMRGSDTQYF.

A few counts support this clonotype. This chain uses TRBV11-3 with TRBJ2-2; D call uncertain. V was trimmed by 4 bases and J by 8 bases, leaving 14 bases between them. The length of the CDR3 is 14 residues. Germline CDR1 SGHNT, CDR2 YENEEA. Here the CDR3 reads CASSYRRLQGELFF. CDR3 bases: TGTGCCAGCAGCTACCGCAGACTTCAAGGGGAGCTGTTTTTT.

This clonotype turned up a few times. The chain combines TRBV7-3 with TRBJ1-1; D is unresolved. Germline assignment: CDR1 SGHTA and CDR2 FQGTGA. Deletions cut 5 bases from V and 6 bases from J, with 16 bases between. The CDR3 contains 14 residues. CDR3 DNA sequence: TGTGCCAGCAGCCCGAGTAGCGAGTATTCTGAAGCTTTCTTT. Translation gives CASSPSSEYSEAFF.

The gene calls are TRBV7-2 and TRBJ2-7; D is unresolved. CDR1 is SGHTA, CDR2 FQGNSA, per germline. The V gene lost 3 bases and the J gene lost 1 base, with 10 bases spanning the gap. The CDR3 is 14 amino acids. The DNA for the CDR3 is TGTGCCAGCAGCTTGGGAAGGGCGTCCTACGAGCAGTACTTC. It yields the protein CASSLGRASYEQYF.

V is TRBV20-1 and J is TRBJ1-1, with D possibly matching TRBD1 (6 bases). The ends were cut back, 5 bases at V and 6 bases at J, with 13 bases in the middle. This CDR3 is 12 amino acids long. Germline-derived CDR1 and CDR2 are DFQATT and SNEGSKA (reference sequence). The CDR3 is CSAFPGQSEAFF. Written as DNA, the CDR3 is TGCAGTGCTTTTCCGGGACAATCTGAAGCTTTCTTT.

V is TRBV24-1 and J is TRBJ2-3; tentative D call: TRBD2 (5 bases). The germline V gene has CDR1 KGHDR and CDR2 SFDVKD. There are 18 residues in the CDR3. V lost 3 bases to trimming and J lost 0 bases, with 18 bases between them. The CDR3 nucleotides are TGTGCCACCAGTGATCCGCCTTCTGGCGGGCTTAGCACAGATACGCAGTATTTT. Its translation: CATSDPPSGGLSTDTQYF.

The chain has TRBV7-9 and TRBJ2-1; 11 bases agree with TRBD2. The CDR3 loop spans 15 amino acids. From germline, CDR1 is SEHNR and CDR2 FQNEAQ (reference sequence). Losses at the gene ends were 4 bases for V and 5 bases for J; bases not matched to a gene: 4. CDR3: CASSSILAGDNEQFF. The CDR3 nucleotides read TGTGCCAGCAGCTCTATACTAGCGGGAGACAATGAGCAGTTCTTC. Looking up the rest from reference TRBV7-9 and TRBJ2-1 gives the full variable domain: DTGVSQNPRHKITKRGQNVTFRCDPISEHNRLYWYRQTLGQGPEFLTYFQNEAQLEKSRLLSDRFSAERPKGSFSTLEIQRTEQGDSAMYLCASSSILAGDNEQFFGPGTRLTVL.

This chain links TRBV20-1 with TRBJ2-1, with 13 nucleotides matching TRBD2. In germline, CDR1 is DFQATT, CDR2 SNEGSKA (reference sequence). There are 15 residues in the CDR3. V gave up 6 bases and J gave up 8 bases; unmatched junction bases: 10. CDR3 protein: CSAIRTSGRDHEQFF. As DNA, the CDR3 is TGCAGTGCGATACGAACTAGCGGGAGGGACCATGAGCAGTTCTTC.

The sample holds many counts of this clonotype. J is TRBJ2-1 and V is TRBV5-1; 7 bases map to TRBD2. The V and J ends lost 2 bases and 4 bases, in that order; junction bases with no gene match: 3. This CDR3 has 14 amino acids. CDR1 and CDR2 (germline): SGHRS, YFSETQ. Here the CDR3 DNA reads TGCGCCAGCAGCTTTGGGGGGGAGTACAATGAGCAGTTCTTC. It encodes CASSFGGEYNEQFF.

The table lists this clonotype with a few counts. CDR3 protein: CASSLGESSYEQYF. Written as DNA, the CDR3 is TGTGCCAGCAGCTTGGGGGAGAGCTCCTACGAGCAGTACTTC. The chain combines TRBV5-4 with TRBJ2-7; a weak D match, TRBD2 (5 bases). Germline V gene lookup returns CDR1 SGHNT and CDR2 YYREEE (reference sequence). The CDR3 extends over 14 amino acids. Trimming cost V 0 bases and J 0 bases, with 7 bases left between them.

Only a few counts were recorded for this clonotype. CDR3 amino acids: CSALRGFLRGDYGYTF. CDR3 DNA sequence: TGCAGTGCTCTACGGGGTTTCCTCAGGGGCGACTATGGCTACACCTTC. The chain joins TRBV20-1 to TRBJ1-2; D might be TRBD1 (6 bases). The CDR3 consists of 16 residues. V lost 5 bases and J 3 bases, leaving 22 bases between the germline ends. The germline V gene encodes CDR1 DFQATT and CDR2 SNEGSKA (reference sequence).

A few counts support this clonotype. The chain links TRBV27 to TRBJ1-4; 9 bases match TRBD1. CDR1 MNHEY and CDR2 SMNVEV come from the germline V gene (reference sequence). Losses at the gene ends were 6 bases for V and 6 bases for J; bases not matched to a gene: 5. The CDR3 length is 14 residues. CDR3 region: CASSLDRGDEKLFF. The CDR3 coding sequence is TGTGCCAGCAGCCTTGACAGGGGGGATGAAAAACTGTTTTTT.

This chain uses TRBV29-1 with TRBJ1-1; D is perhaps TRBD1 (6 bases). V was pared by 6 bases and J by 0 bases, with 11 bases between. The CDR3 sequence is 13 residues long. Per germline, CDR1 SQVTM and CDR2 ANQGSEA. CDR3 residues: CSVLGGLNTEAFF. In DNA form, the CDR3 reads TGCAGCGTGTTGGGGGGGCTGAACACTGAAGCTTTCTTT.

The chain uses TRBV7-9 and TRBJ1-1; 9 positions agree with TRBD1. This CDR3 comprises 16 residues. Per germline, CDR1 SEHNR and CDR2 FQNEAQ (reference sequence). V was clipped by 5 bases and J by 5 bases; unmatched bases: 12. In DNA, the CDR3 is TGTGCCAGCAGCCCCGGACAGGGGATTTTGTCTACTGAAGCTTTCTTT. Its protein is CASSPGQGILSTEAFF.

The sample holds a few counts of this clonotype. This sequence joins TRBV5-1 and TRBJ2-1; 7 bases map to TRBD1. Trimming removed 5 bases from V and 4 bases from J; junction bases left unmatched: 9. Germline CDR1 and CDR2: SGHRS and YFSETQ. The CDR3 spans 15 residues. The CDR3, as DNA: TGCGCCAGCAGGAACCGGGACAGAGCTTACAATGAGCAGTTCTTC. Translating it yields CASRNRDRAYNEQFF.

This chain links TRBV6-6 with TRBJ2-4; 12 nucleotides match TRBD2. V shed 5 bases and J 0 bases; nucleotides not matched to a gene: 2. Germline CDR1 and CDR2: MNHNY and SVGAGI (reference sequence). The CDR3 runs to 16 residues. CDR3 nucleotide sequence: TGTGCCAGCAGTCCGGGACTAGCGGGAGCCAAAAACATTCAGTACTTC. Protein product: CASSPGLAGAKNIQYF.

CDR3 region: CASSDRGAITGELFF. The DNA of the CDR3 is TGTGCCAGCAGTGACAGGGGGGCAATCACCGGGGAGCTGTTTTTT. The V call is TRBV2, the J call TRBJ2-2; D may be TRBD1 (7 bases). The CDR3 loop spans 15 amino acids. Trimming cost V 3 bases and J 4 bases, with 12 bases left between them. Germline V gene lookup returns CDR1 SNHLY and CDR2 FYNNEI. Looking up the rest from reference TRBV2 and TRBJ2-2 gives the full variable domain: EPEVTQTPSHQVTQMGQEVILRCVPISNHLYFYWYRQILGQKVEFLVSFYNNEISEKSEIFDDQFSVERPDGSNFTLKIRSTKLEDSAMYFCASSDRGAITGELFFGEGSRLTVL.

The chain combines TRBV20-1 with TRBJ1-1; D not certain. Germline V lookup: CDR1 DFQATT, CDR2 SNEGSKA (reference sequence). This CDR3 is 13 amino acids long. CDR3: CSAPHAWNTEAFF. The DNA for the CDR3 is TGCAGCGCCCCCCATGCTTGGAACACTGAAGCTTTCTTT.